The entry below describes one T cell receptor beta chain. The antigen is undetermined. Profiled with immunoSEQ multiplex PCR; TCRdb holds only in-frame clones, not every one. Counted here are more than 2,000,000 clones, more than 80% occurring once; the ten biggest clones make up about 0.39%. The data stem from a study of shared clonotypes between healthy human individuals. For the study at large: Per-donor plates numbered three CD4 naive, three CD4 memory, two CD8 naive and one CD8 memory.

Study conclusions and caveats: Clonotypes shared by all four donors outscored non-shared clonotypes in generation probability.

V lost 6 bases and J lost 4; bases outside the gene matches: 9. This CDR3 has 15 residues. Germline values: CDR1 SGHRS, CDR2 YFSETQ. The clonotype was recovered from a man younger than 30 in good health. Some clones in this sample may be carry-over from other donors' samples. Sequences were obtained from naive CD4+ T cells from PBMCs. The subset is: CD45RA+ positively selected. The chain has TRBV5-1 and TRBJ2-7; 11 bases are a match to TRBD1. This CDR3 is CASTPGTGGDYEQYF. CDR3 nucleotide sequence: TGCGCCAGCACCCCGGGGACAGGGGGTGATTACGAGCAGTACTTC.